This T cell receptor (beta chain) was sequenced during a study of post-analysis software for immune sequencing data. Study details: As for disease course, relapsing-remitting, secondary progressive and progressive-relapsing multiple sclerosis were all included. Study-level findings and limits: Controls' normalized Chao1 diversity significantly exceeded that of multiple sclerosis patients. When patients were compared with controls, 4 or 5 TRBV segments were more frequent, TRBV5-6, TRBV5-1 and TRBV20-1 among them.

The ends lost 4 bases at V and 8 bases at J; junction bases unmatched: 9. The CDR3 sequence is 15 residues long. As to this clonotype: The antigen remains undetermined.

The authors incorporated unique molecular identifiers into the TCR beta cDNA libraries. There were roughly 0.95 to 11 million T cells, and roughly 0.5 million cDNA molecules came from them. TCRdb fed the PCR reads into MiXCR, producing one record per CDR3 protein. The data contain about 570,000 distinct CDR3 sequences, 30% to 40% of them singletons. The sequenced material came from blood. This receptor was taken from a girl aged 2-17 years with multiple sclerosis. The chain has TRBV12-3 or TRBV12-4 and TRBJ1-4; 8 nucleotides line up with TRBD1. CDR3 coding DNA: TGTGCCAGCAGTTCCCCCGGGACAGGAGGGGAAAAACTGTTTTTT. This translates into CASSSPGTGGEKLFF.